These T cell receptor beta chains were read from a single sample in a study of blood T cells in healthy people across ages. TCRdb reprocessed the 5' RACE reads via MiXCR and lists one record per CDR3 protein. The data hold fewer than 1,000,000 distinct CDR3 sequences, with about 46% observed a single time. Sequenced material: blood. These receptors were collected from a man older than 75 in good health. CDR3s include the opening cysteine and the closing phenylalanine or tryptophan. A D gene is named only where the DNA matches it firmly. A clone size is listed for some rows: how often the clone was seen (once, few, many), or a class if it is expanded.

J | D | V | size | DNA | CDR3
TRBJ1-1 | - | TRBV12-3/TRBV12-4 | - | TGTGCCAGCAGTCGGGGACATGGGGGTACTGAAGCTTTCTTT | CASSRGHGGTEAFF
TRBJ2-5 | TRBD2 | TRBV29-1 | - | TGCAGCGTTGAAGGACTAGCGGGAGTGTGGGAGACCCAGTACTTC | CSVEGLAGVWETQYF
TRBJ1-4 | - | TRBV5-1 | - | TGCGCCAGCAGCTTGGACGGAAGGAATGAAAAACTGTTTTTT | CASSLDGRNEKLFF
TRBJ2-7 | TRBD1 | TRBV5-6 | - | TGTGCCAACCACATAGGAGGGACAGGGGGCGAATACGAGCAGTACTTC | CANHIGGTGGEYEQYF
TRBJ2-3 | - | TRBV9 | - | TGTGCCAGCAGCGAGACTATTGATACGCAGTATTTT | CASSETIDTQYF
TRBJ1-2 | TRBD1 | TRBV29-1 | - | TGCAGCGGTATCGGGACAGACTATGGCTACACCTTC | CSGIGTDYGYTF
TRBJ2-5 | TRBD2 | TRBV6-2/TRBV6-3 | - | TGTGCCAGCAGTCGGACTAGTACTACGACCCAGTACTTC | CASSRTSTTTQYF
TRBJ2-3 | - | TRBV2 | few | TGTGCCAGCAGTGGAGGGGGGACCAAAGATACGCAGTATTTT | CASSGGGTKDTQYF
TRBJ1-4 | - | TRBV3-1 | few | TGTGCCAGCAGCCAAGCTAGGGGGGAAAAGATGTTTTTT | CASSQARGEKMFF
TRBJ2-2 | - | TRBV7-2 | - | TGTGCCAGCAGCATAGGGGGACGGTCGAACACCGGGGAGCTGTTTTTT | CASSIGGRSNTGELFF
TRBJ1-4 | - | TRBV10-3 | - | TGTGCCATCAGTGATGACAGAGGAAAACTGTTTTTT | CAISDDRGKLFF
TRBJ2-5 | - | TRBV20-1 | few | TGCAGTGCTACGGGGACTCGCGAGCAAGAGACCCAGTACTTC | CSATGTREQETQYF
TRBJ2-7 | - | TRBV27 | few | TGTGCCAGCAAACGACTAGGCAGCTCCTACAATGAGCAGTACTTC | CASKRLGSSYNEQYF
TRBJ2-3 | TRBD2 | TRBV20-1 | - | TGCAGTGCTCTCCCGGGACTAGCGGGGGCAGCAGATACGCAGTATTTT | CSALPGLAGAADTQYF
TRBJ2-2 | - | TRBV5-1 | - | TGCGCCAGCAGCCCTGGATCTTGGAACACCGGGGAGCTGTTTTTT | CASSPGSWNTGELFF
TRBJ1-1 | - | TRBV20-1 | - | TGCAGTGCTAGCCCCCCCGGCACTGAAGCTTTCTTT | CSASPPGTEAFF
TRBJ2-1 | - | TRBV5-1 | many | TGCGCCAGCAGAGAGGGGCCCGTCTCCTACAATGAGCAGTTCTTC | CASREGPVSYNEQFF
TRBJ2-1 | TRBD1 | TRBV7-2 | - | TGTGCCAGCAGCTTAGGGAATGGACAGGGTCACAATGAGCAGTTCTTC | CASSLGNGQGHNEQFF
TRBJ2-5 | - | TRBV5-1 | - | TGCGCCAGCAGCTTGGAAGCAGGGTTGGGGACCCAGTACTTC | CASSLEAGLGTQYF
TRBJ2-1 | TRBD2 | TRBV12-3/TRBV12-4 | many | TGTGCCAGCAGTTGGCCGGGACTAGCGGGTCACAATGAGCAGTTCTTC | CASSWPGLAGHNEQFF
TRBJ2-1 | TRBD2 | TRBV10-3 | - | TGTGCCATCAGTTCTAGCGGGGGCCGATCCTACAATGAGCAGTTCTTC | CAISSSGGRSYNEQFF
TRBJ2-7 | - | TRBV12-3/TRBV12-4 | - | TGTGCCAGCAGTTTAAGGGCTAGTGAGCAGTACTTC | CASSLRASEQYF
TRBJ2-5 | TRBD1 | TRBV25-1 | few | TGTGCCAGCAGTGAGACGACAGGGGAAGAGACCCAGTACTTC | CASSETTGEETQYF
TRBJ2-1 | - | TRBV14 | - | TGTGCCAGCAGCCGAGAGGCATCAGGGGATGAGCAGTTCTTC | CASSREASGDEQFF
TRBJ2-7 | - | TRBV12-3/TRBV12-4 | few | TGTGCCAGCAGTTTTTTTCAGACCTACGAGCAGTACTTC | CASSFFQTYEQYF
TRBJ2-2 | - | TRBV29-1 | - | TGCAGCGTTGACTTACATACCTCGAACACCGGGGAGCTGTTTTTT | CSVDLHTSNTGELFF
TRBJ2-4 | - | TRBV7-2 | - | TGTGCCAGCAGCACGAGGTACCGAGCGGAGGAAAGGATCCAGTACTTC | CASSTRYRAEERIQYF
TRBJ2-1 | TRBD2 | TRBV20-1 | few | TGCGGGATAGCGGGGGGTTCCTACAATGAGCAGTTCTTC | CGIAGGSYNEQFF
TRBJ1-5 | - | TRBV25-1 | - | TGTGCCAGCAGTGAGTCGGGCTATAATCAGCCCCAGCATTTT | CASSESGYNQPQHF
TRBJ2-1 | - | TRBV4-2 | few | TGTGCCAGCAGCCAAGATCGGAGAGGCTACAATGAGCAGTTCTTC | CASSQDRRGYNEQFF
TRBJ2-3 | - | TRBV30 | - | TGTGCCTGGAGCCACTTGGGGTGGGAGGCGAAACAGGCAGATACGCAGTATTTT | CAWSHLGWEAKQADTQYF
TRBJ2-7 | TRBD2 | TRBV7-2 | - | TGTACCAGCAGCTTAGGACTAGCGGGAGCCTACGAGCAGTACTTC | CTSSLGLAGAYEQYF
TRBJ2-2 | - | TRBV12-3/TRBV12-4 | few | TGTGCCAGCAGTAGGGGACATACCAACCCTTCTTCCGGGGAGCTGTTTTTT | CASSRGHTNPSSGELFF
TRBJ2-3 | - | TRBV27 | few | TGTGCCAGCAGCGGCGTGACTAGCACAGATACGCAGTATTTT | CASSGVTSTDTQYF
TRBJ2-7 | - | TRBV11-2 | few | TGTGCCAGCAGCTTGGGGGGGCAGGGGGTAACCTACGAGCAGTACTTC | CASSLGGQGVTYEQYF
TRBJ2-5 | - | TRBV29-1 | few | TGCAGCGTTGAAGATAGTCGGGATCGGGAGACCCAGTACTTC | CSVEDSRDRETQYF
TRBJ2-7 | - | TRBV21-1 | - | TGTGCCAGCAGCGTAGGCCAGGGTTTCAACGAGCAGTACTTC | CASSVGQGFNEQYF
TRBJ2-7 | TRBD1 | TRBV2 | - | TGTGCCAGCAGTGGCCGGGACAGTGACTACGAGCAGTACTTC | CASSGRDSDYEQYF
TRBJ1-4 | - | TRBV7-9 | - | TGTGCCAGCAGCCAAGGTTCTGGGGCAACTAATGAAAAACTGTTTTTT | CASSQGSGATNEKLFF
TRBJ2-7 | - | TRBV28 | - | TGTGCCAGCGGAGGACGGGGTGTCTACGAGCAGTACTTC | CASGGRGVYEQYF
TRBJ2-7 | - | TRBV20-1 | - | TGCAGTGCTAGCAAGTTGGGACACCACTCCTACGAGCAGTACTTC | CSASKLGHHSYEQYF
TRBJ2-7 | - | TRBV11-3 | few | TGTGCCAGCAGCTCGAGACAGGGTAGCGGCTACGAGCAGTACTTC | CASSSRQGSGYEQYF
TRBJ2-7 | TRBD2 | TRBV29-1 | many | TGCAGCGTTGAAGTTCCAACTAGCGGGAGTTCGTACGAGCAGTACTTC | CSVEVPTSGSSYEQYF
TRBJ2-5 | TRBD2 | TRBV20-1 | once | TGCAGTGCTGATTCGACCGGGACTATCCAAGAGACCCAGTACTTC | CSADSTGTIQETQYF
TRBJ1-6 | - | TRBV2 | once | TGTGCCAGCAGGAGAGATAATTCACCCCTCCACTTT | CASRRDNSPLHF
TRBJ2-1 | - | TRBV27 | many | TGTGCCAGCAGTCCCCGGACTGAGAGGTCCTACAATGAGCAGTTCTTC | CASSPRTERSYNEQFF
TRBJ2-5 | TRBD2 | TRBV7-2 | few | TGTGCCAGCAGAAATGGAGGACTAGCGCGTTCTGAGCAGTACTTC | CASRNGGLARSEQYF
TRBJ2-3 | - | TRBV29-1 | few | TGCAGTTCTAAGGGTAGCACAGATACGCAGTATTTT | CSSKGSTDTQYF
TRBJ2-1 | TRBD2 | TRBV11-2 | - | TGTGCCAGCAGCTTAGTAACTAGCGCAGGCAATGAGCAGTTCTTC | CASSLVTSAGNEQFF
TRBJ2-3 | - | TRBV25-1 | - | TGTGCCAGCAGTGAATATAGGGAAAGTAATACGCAGTATTTT | CASSEYRESNTQYF
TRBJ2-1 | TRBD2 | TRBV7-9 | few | TGTGCCAGCAGCAAAACTAGCGGGAGAGGTAATGAGCAGTTCTTC | CASSKTSGRGNEQFF
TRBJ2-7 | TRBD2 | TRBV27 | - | TGTGCCAGCACCCCAGCGGGATTCTCAGCATACGAGCAGTACTTC | CASTPAGFSAYEQYF
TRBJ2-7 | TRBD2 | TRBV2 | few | TGTGCCAGCAGCCCGCGGGAGGGAGCCTACGAGCAGTACTTC | CASSPREGAYEQYF
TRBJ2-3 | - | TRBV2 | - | TGTGCCAGCAGTGGTCGCGGCTTTAGCACAGATACGCAGTATTTT | CASSGRGFSTDTQYF